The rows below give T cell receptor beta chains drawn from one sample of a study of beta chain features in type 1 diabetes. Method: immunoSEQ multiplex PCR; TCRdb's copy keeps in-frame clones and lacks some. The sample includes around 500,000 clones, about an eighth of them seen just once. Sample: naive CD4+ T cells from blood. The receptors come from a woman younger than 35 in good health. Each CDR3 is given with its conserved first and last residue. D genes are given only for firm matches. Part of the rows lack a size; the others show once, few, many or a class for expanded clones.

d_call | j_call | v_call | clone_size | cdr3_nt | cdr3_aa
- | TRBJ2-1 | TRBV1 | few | TGCACCAGCAGCCAAGACGAACTAGCGAAAAAGGGGGGCTCCTACAATGAGCAGTTCTTC | CTSSQDELAKKGGSYNEQFF
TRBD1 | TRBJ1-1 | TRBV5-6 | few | TGTGCCAGCAGCCCCTGGACAGGAAAGAACACTGAAGCTTTCTTT | CASSPWTGKNTEAFF
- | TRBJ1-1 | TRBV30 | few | TGTGCCTGGGATACTGGAGGGAACACTGAAGCTTTCTTT | CAWDTGGNTEAFF
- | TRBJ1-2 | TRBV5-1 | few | TGCGCCAGCAGATTGAAAAGTCATGGCTACACCTTC | CASRLKSHGYTF
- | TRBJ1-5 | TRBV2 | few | TGTGCCAGCAGTGACACCGGGATAAATCAGCCCCAGCATTTT | CASSDTGINQPQHF
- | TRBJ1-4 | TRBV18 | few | TGTGCCAGCTCACCTCCCACTGGGGAGGGACGCGAAAAACTGTTTTTT | CASSPPTGEGREKLFF
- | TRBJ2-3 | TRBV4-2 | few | TGTGCCAGCGGGGACCCGCGCACAGATACGCAGTATTTT | CASGDPRTDTQYF
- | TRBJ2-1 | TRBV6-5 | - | TGTGCCAGCAGTTTTCAGGGATCAATGCGAAAGCAGTTCTTC | CASSFQGSMRKQFF
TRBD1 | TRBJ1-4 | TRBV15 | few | TGTGCCACCAGCATTCGGACAGGGGTAAACGAAAAACTGTTTTTT | CATSIRTGVNEKLFF
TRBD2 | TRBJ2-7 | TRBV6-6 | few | TGTGCCAGCAGACGGAGCGGGGGCCTCTCCTACGAGCAGTACTTC | CASRRSGGLSYEQYF
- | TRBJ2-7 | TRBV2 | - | TGTGCCAGCAGCGTTACTAGATCCGAGCAGTACTTC | CASSVTRSEQYF
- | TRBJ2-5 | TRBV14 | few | TGTGCCAGCAGCCATTTGAGGGGAGCACAAGAGACCCAGTACTTC | CASSHLRGAQETQYF
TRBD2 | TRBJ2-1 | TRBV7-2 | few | TGTGCCAGCAGCTTTGTAGGGACTAGCATCAATGAGCAGTTCTTC | CASSFVGTSINEQFF
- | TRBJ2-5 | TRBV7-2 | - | TGTGCCAGCAGCTCCCAAGGGTCCGGAGTGAAGACCCAGTACTTC | CASSSQGSGVKTQYF
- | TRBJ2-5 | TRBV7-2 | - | TGTGCCAGCAGCCTCGCCGGGCTTCAAGAGACCCAGTACTTC | CASSLAGLQETQYF
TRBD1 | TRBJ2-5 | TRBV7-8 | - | TGTGCCAGCAGGAAGGACAGGGGGCGTCGGGAGACCCAGTACTTC | CASRKDRGRRETQYF
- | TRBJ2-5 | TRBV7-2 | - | TGTGCCAGCAGCCCAGGGGGGTCCGAAGAGACCCAGTACTTC | CASSPGGSEETQYF
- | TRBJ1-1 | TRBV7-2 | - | TGTGCCAGCAGCCTAAAAACCCCACTAAACACTGAAGCTTTCTTT | CASSLKTPLNTEAFF
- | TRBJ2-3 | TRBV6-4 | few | TGTGCCAGCAGCGTAACAGACACAGATACGCAGTATTTT | CASSVTDTDTQYF
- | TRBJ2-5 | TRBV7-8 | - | TGTGCCAGCAGCTCCATCGGTGGGGAAGAGACCCAGTACTTC | CASSSIGGEETQYF
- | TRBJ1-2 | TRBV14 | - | TGTGCCAGCAGCCAGGTTCCTAACTATGGCTACACCTTC | CASSQVPNYGYTF
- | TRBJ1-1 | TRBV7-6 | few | TGTGCCAGCAGCTCATACGGACAGAAAGAAGCTTTCTTT | CASSSYGQKEAFF
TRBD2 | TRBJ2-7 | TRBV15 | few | TGTGCCACAACTAGCGGGAGACTTTCGTACGAGCAGTACTTC | CATTSGRLSYEQYF
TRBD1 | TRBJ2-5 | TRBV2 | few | TGTGCCAGCGGTGACAGGGGTGAGACCCAGTACTTC | CASGDRGETQYF
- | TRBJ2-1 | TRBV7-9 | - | TGTGCCAGCAGCTTAGTTACGGGCCGCCAGTTCTTC | CASSLVTGRQFF
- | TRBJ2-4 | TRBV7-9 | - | TGTGCCAGCAGCTTAGACACCGCTCTAGCCAAAAACATTCAGTACTTC | CASSLDTALAKNIQYF
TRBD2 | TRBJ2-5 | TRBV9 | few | TGTGCCAGCAGCGTAGCGGGTGCGGGAGGTCAGGAGACCCAGTACTTC | CASSVAGAGGQETQYF